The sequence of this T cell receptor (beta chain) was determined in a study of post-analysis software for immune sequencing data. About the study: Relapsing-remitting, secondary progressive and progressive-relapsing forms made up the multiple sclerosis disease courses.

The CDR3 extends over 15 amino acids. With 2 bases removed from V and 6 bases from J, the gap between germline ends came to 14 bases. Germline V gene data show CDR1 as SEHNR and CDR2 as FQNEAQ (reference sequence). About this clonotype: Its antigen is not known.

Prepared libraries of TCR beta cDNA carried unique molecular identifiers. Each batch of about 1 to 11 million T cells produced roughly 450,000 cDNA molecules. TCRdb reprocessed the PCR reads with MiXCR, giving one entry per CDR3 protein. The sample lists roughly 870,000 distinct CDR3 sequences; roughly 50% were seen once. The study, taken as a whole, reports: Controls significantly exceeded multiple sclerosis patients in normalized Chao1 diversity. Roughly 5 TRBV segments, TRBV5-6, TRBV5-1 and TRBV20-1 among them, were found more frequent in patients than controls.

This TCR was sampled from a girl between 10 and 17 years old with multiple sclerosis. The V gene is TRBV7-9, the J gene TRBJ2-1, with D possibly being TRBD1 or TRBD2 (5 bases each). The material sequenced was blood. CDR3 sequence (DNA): TGTGCCAGCAGCTTACGTCGGGGCAAATCCAATGAGCAGTTCTTC. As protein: CASSLRRGKSNEQFF.